This T cell receptor beta chain was found in a study of blood T cell repertoires in COVID-19. Looking at the study overall: Researchers got acute and convalescent COVID-19 samples from the United States, Italy and Spain. Sources were T cells, B-cell-depleted T cells, or PBMCs; the material itself was cDNA or gDNA.

In the study's own analysis: Amplification with reference gene primers provided the estimates of nucleated cell counts. Generated by immunoSEQ multiplex PCR, the TCRdb table keeps only in-frame clones and is missing some. V, J and clone size reflect that table, while D and trimming were determined from the DNA. Counted here are some 75,000 clones, more than 75% occurring once; the ten biggest clones make up about 20%. V lost 7 bases and J 5 bases, leaving 15 bases between the germline ends. CDR3 length equals 14 residues. Looked up from germline, CDR1 is MNHEY and CDR2 is SVGAGI. The specimen was peripheral blood. The TCR comes from an elderly woman with active or convalescent COVID-19. The V gene is TRBV6-5, the J gene TRBJ2-1, with D possibly being TRBD2 (5 bases). The CDR3 region is CASNQLGLDNEQFF. The CDR3, as DNA: TGTGCCAGCAATCAACTAGGGCTCGACAATGAGCAGTTCTTC.